This T cell receptor beta chain was recorded in a study of beta chain features in type 1 diabetes. Germline-derived CDR1 and CDR2 are MNHEY and SMNVEV (reference sequence). The CDR3 is made up of 14 amino acids. Trimming removed 7 bases from V and 8 bases from J; junction bases left unmatched: 8. Every isolated RNA sample was fully reverse transcribed, so sequencing captured expressed TCRB transcripts. Profiling relied on immunoSEQ multiplex PCR, and the TCRdb table lists in-frame clones only, not all of them. The table includes hundreds of thousands of clones, around 16% detected once. This clone was seen more than once but under ten times.

This rearrangement joins TRBV27 to TRBJ1-6; 7 nucleotides line up with TRBD1. This clonotype was sampled from a man younger than 30 in good health. Sequencing used naive CD4+ T cells from blood. The CDR3 here is CASTETGLDSPLHF. The CDR3 nucleotides read TGTGCCAGCACCGAGACAGGGTTGGATTCACCCCTCCACTTT.